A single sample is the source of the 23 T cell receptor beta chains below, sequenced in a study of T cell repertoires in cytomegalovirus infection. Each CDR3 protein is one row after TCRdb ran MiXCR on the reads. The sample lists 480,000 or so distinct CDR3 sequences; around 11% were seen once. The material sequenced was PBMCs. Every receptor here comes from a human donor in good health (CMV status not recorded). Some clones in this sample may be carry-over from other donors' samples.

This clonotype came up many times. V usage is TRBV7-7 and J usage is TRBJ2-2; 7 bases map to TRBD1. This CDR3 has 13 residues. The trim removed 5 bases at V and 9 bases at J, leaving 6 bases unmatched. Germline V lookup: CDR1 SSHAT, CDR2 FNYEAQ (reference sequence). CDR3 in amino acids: CASSQDRARELFF. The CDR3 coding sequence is TGTGCCAGCAGCCAAGACAGGGCCCGGGAGCTGTTTTTT. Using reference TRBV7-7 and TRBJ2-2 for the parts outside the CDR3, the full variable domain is GAGVSQSPRYKVTKRGQDVTLRCDPISSHATLYWYQQALGQGPEFLTYFNYEAQPDKSGLPSDRFSAERPEGSISTLTIQRTEQRDSAMYRCASSQDRARELFFGEGSRLTVL.

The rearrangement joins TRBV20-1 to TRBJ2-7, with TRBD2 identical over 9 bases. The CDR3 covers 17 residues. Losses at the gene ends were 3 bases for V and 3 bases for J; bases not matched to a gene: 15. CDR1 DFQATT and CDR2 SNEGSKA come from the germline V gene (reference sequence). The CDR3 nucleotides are TGCAGTGCTAGTCCGGGGTTAGCGGGAGTGTGGGGCTACGAGCAGTACTTC. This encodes CSASPGLAGVWGYEQYF.

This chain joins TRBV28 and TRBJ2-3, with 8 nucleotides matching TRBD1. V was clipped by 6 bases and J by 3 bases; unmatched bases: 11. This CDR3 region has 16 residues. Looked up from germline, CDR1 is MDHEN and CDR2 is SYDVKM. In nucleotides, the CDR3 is TGTGCCAGCAGCCTCCAAGGACAGGGAAGTACAGATACGCAGTATTTT. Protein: CASSLQGQGSTDTQYF. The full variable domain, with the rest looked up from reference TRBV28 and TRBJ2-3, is DVKVTQSSRYLVKRTGEKVFLECVQDMDHENMFWYRQDPGLGLRLIYFSYDVKMKEKGDIPEGYSVSREKKERFSLILESASTNQTSMYLCASSLQGQGSTDTQYFGPGTRLTVL.

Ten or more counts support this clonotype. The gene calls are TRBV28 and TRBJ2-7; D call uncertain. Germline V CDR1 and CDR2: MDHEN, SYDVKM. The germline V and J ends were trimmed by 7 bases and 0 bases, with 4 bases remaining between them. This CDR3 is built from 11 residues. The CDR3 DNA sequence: TGTGCCAGCAAGAGCTCCTACGAGCAGTACTTC. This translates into CASKSSYEQYF. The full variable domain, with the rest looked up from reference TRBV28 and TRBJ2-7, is DVKVTQSSRYLVKRTGEKVFLECVQDMDHENMFWYRQDPGLGLRLIYFSYDVKMKEKGDIPEGYSVSREKKERFSLILESASTNQTSMYLCASKSSYEQYFGPGTRLTVT.

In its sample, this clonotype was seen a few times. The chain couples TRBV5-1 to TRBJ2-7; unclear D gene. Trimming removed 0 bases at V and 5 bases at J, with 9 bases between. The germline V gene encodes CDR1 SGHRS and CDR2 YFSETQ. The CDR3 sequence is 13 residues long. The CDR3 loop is CASSLGSPNEQYF. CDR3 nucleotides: TGCGCCAGCAGCTTGGGTAGTCCTAACGAGCAGTACTTC.

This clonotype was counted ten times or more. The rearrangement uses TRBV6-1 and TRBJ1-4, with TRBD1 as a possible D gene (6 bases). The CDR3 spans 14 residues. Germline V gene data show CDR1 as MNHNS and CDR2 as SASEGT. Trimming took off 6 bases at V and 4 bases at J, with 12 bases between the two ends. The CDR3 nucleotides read TGTGCCAGCAGACAGGGTTCGGTTAATGAAAAACTGTTTTTT. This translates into CASRQGSVNEKLFF.

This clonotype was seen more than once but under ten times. The CDR3 DNA sequence: TGCAGCGTTGATACAGGGGGTAAAGGCTACACCTTC. Translated: CSVDTGGKGYTF. The chain links TRBV29-1 to TRBJ1-2; TRBD1 agrees at 8 bases. The CDR3 runs 12 residues. J was trimmed by 8 bases and V by 3 bases; bases with no gene match: 5. Germline CDR1 and CDR2: SQVTM and ANQGSEA.

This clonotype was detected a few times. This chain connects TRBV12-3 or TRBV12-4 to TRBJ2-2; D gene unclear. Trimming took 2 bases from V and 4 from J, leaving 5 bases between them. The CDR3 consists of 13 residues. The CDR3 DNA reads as TGTGCCAGCAGTTTACATTCCACCGGGGAGCTGTTTTTT. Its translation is CASSLHSTGELFF.

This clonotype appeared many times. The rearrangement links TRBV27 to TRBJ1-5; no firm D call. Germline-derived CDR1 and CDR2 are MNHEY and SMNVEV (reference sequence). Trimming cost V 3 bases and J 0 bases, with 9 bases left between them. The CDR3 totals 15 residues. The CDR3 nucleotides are TGTGCCAGCAGTTTGGGTACCCGTAGCAATCAGCCCCAGCATTTT. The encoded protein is CASSLGTRSNQPQHF.

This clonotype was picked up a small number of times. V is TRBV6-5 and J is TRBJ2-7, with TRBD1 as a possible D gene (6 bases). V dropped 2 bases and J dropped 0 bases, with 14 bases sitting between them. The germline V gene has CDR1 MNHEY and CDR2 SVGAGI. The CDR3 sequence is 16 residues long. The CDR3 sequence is CASSYGGHLSSYEQYF. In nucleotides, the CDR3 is TGTGCCAGCAGTTACGGGGGACATTTGAGCTCCTACGAGCAGTACTTC.

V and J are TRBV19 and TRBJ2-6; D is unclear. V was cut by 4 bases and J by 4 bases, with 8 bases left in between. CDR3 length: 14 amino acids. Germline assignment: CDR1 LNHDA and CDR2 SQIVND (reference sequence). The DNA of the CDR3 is TGTGCCAGTAGTAAGGTCCCCGGGGCCAACGTCCTGACTTTC. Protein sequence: CASSKVPGANVLTF. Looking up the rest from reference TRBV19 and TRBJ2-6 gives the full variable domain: DGGITQSPKYLFRKEGQNVTLSCEQNLNHDAMYWYRQDPGQGLRLIYYSQIVNDFQKGDIAEGYSVSREKKESFPLTVTSAQKNPTAFYLCASSKVPGANVLTFGAGSRLTVL.

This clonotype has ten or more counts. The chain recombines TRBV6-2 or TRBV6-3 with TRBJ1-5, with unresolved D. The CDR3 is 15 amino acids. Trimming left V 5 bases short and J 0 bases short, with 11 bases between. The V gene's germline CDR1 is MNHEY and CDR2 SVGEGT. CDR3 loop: CASSTSDYSNQPQHF. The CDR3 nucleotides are TGTGCCAGCAGTACCTCAGACTATAGCAATCAGCCCCAGCATTTT.

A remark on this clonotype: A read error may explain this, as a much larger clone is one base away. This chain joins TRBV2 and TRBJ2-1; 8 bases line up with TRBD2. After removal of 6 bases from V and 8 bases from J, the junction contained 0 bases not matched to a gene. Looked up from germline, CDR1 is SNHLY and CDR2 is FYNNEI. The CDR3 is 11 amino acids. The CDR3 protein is CASRLADEQFF. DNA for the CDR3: TGTGCCAGCAGACTAGCGGATGAGCAGTTCTTC.

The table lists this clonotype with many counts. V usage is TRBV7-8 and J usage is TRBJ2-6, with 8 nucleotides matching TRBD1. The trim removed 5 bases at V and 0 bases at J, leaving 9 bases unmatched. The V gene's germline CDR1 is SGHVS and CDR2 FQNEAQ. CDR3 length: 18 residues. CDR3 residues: CASSPDGTGYSGANVLTF. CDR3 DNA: TGTGCCAGCAGCCCAGACGGGACAGGATACTCTGGGGCCAACGTCCTGACTTTC. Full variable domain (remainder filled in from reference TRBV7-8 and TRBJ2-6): GAGVSQSPRYKVAKRGQDVALRCDPISGHVSLFWYQQALGQGPEFLTYFQNEAQLDKSGLPSDRFFAERPEGSVSTLKIQRTQQEDSAVYLCASSPDGTGYSGANVLTFGAGSRLTVL.

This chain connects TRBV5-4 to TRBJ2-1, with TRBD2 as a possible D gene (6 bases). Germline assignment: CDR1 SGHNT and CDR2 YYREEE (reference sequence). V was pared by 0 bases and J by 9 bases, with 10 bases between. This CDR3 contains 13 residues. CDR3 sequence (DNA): TGTGCCAGCAGCTTGGAATTCGGGGGTGAGCAGTTCTTC. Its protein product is CASSLEFGGEQFF.

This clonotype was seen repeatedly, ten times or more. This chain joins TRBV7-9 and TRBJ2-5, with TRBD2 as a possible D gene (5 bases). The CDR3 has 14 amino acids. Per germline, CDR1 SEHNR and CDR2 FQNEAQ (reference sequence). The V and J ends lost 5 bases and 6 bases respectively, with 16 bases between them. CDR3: CASSPSFGNKTQYF. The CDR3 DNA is TGTGCCAGCAGCCCATCCTTCGGGAACAAGACCCAGTACTTC.

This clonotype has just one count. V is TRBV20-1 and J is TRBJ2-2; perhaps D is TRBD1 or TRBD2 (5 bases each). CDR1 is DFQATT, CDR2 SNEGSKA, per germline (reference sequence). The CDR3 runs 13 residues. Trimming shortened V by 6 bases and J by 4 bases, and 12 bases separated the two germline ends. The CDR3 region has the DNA TGCAGTGCAACACGGGGCGGCACCGGGGAGCTGTTTTTT. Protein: CSATRGGTGELFF.

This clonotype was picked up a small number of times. The CDR3 region has the DNA TGTGCCAGCAAACCTTCAGGGGCGAGCTCTGGAAACACCATATATTTT. As protein: CASKPSGASSGNTIYF. The chain combines TRBV19 with TRBJ1-3; D might be TRBD1 (6 bases). Trimming stripped 9 bases from V and 0 bases from J, with 18 bases between. The length of the CDR3 is 16 residues. Germline V gene lookup returns CDR1 LNHDA and CDR2 SQIVND (reference sequence).

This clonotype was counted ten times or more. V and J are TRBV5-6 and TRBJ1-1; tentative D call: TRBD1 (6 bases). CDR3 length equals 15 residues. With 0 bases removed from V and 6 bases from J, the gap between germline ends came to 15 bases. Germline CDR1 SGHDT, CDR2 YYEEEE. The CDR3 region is CASSLDLTGLAEAFF. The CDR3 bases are TGTGCCAGCAGCTTGGATCTTACAGGGTTGGCTGAAGCTTTCTTT.

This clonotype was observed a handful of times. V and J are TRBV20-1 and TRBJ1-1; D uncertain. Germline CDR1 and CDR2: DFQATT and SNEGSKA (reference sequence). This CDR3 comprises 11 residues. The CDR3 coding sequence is TGCAGGGTGGATCCGAACACTGAAGCTTTCTTT. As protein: CRVDPNTEAFF.

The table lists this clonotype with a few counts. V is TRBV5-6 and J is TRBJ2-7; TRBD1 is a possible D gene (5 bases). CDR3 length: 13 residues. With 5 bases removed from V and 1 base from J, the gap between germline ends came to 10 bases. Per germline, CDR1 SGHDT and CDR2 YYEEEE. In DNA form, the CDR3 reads TGTGCCAGCAGGCCGACAGTTTCCTACGAGCAGTACTTC. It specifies CASRPTVSYEQYF. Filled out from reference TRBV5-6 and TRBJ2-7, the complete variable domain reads DAGVTQSPTHLIKTRGQQVTLRCSPKSGHDTVSWYQQALGQGPQFIFQYYEEEERQRGNFPDRFSGHQFPNYSSELNVNALLLGDSALYLCASRPTVSYEQYFGPGTRLTVT.

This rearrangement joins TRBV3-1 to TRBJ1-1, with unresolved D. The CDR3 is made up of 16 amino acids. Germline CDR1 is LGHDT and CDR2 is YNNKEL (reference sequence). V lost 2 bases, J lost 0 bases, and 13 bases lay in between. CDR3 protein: CASSQNRRYMNTEAFF. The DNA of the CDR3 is TGTGCCAGCAGCCAAAACAGAAGATACATGAACACTGAAGCTTTCTTT.

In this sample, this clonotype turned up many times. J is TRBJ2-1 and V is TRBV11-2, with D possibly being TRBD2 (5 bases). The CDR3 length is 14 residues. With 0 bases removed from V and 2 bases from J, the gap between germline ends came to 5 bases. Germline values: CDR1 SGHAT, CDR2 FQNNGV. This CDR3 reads CASSLERAYNEQFF. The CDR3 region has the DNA TGTGCCAGCAGCTTAGAGAGGGCCTACAATGAGCAGTTCTTC. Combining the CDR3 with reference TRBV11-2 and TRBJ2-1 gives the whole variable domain EAGVAQSPRYKIIEKRQSVAFWCNPISGHATLYWYQQILGQGPKLLIQFQNNGVVDDSQLPKDRFSAERLKGVDSTLKIQPAKLEDSAVYLCASSLERAYNEQFFGPGTRLTVL.